This is a list of T cell receptor beta chains from one sample in a study of CD8+CD57+ T cells in acquired aplastic anemia. Using its own MiXCR run on the reads, TCRdb lists one record per CDR3 protein. Of about 210,000 distinct CDR3 sequences detected, 34% appear once; the ten largest clones hold 0.9% to 1.2%. The sample was sorted CD4+, CD8+, or CD8+CD57+ T cells (not recorded which) from PBMCs. These receptors all come from a human donor in good health, serving as a control. Both conserved end residues are part of each CDR3. Fields, in order: V gene, clone size, D gene, J gene, CDR3 protein, CDR3 DNA. A D gene is named only where the DNA matches it firmly. Clone size is stated in some rows and not others, as once, few, many or a class when expanded.

>TRBV20-1|many|TRBD1|TRBJ1-2
CSARDLGGTGGTYGYTF
TGCAGTGCTAGAGATTTGGGCGGGACAGGGGGGACCTATGGCTACACCTTC
>TRBV30|few|-|TRBJ1-3
CAWETGNSGNTIYF
TGTGCCTGGGAAACAGGCAACTCTGGAAACACCATATATTTT
>TRBV5-1|many|TRBD1|TRBJ1-2
CASSPGQGIGGYTF
TGCGCCAGCAGCCCGGGACAGGGGATTGGTGGCTACACCTTC
>TRBV2|many|TRBD1|TRBJ2-7
CASRDRGSYEQYF
TGTGCCAGTAGAGACAGGGGCTCCTACGAGCAGTACTTC
>TRBV11-2|-|TRBD1|TRBJ2-5
CASSPGTGTYF
TGTGCCAGCAGCCCGGGGACAGGGACGTACTTC
>TRBV29-1|many|TRBD1|TRBJ1-2
CSVELPGGTLGYTF
TGCAGCGTTGAACTTCCAGGGGGAACGCTTGGCTACACCTTC
>TRBV7-3|many|-|TRBJ2-7
CASIGSRNSTYEQYF
TGTGCCAGCATCGGTTCCCGAAACAGCACCTACGAGCAGTACTTC
>TRBV25-1|-|-|TRBJ2-1
CASSEVPHNEQFF
TGTGCCAGCAGTGAGGTCCCCCACAATGAGCAGTTCTTC
>TRBV29-1|few|-|TRBJ2-7
CSVAVLGGEQYF
TGCAGCGTTGCGGTACTGGGGGGTGAGCAGTACTTC
>TRBV30|few|TRBD1|TRBJ1-4
CAWNRGQGLGEKLFF
TGTGCCTGGAACCGGGGACAGGGGCTCGGTGAAAAACTGTTTTTT
>TRBV4-1|-|-|TRBJ2-5
CASSQDLPGGPRETQYF
TGCGCCAGCAGCCAAGACTTACCCGGGGGCCCCCGAGAGACCCAGTACTTC
>TRBV5-1|many|TRBD1|TRBJ1-2
CASSLEGQSGYTF
TGCGCCAGCAGCTTGGAGGGACAGTCTGGCTACACCTTC
>TRBV7-8|few|TRBD2|TRBJ2-2
CASSSRGLAGTVDGELFF
TGTGCCAGCAGCTCAAGGGGACTAGCGGGTACCGTGGACGGGGAGCTGTTTTTT
>TRBV11-1|many|-|TRBJ2-5
CASSLDGLETQYF
TGTGCCAGCAGCTTAGACGGTCTAGAGACCCAGTACTTC
>TRBV7-2|many|TRBD1|TRBJ2-1
CASSGRDSNEQFF
TGTGCCAGCAGCGGCCGGGACAGCAATGAGCAGTTCTTC
>TRBV11-1|-|TRBD2|TRBJ2-1
CASSYGLAGGSEQFF
TGTGCCAGCAGCTACGGACTAGCGGGAGGTAGTGAGCAGTTCTTC
>TRBV6-2/TRBV6-3|-|-|TRBJ1-1
CASRRGSNTEAFF
TGTGCCAGCCGTAGGGGGTCGAACACTGAAGCTTTCTTT
>TRBV18|-|-|TRBJ1-1
CASSPQYGGGPEAFF
TGTGCCAGCTCACCACAGTACGGGGGCGGACCTGAAGCTTTCTTT
>TRBV10-3|-|-|TRBJ2-5
CAWGPRYQETQYF
TGTGCCTGGGGACCGAGGTACCAAGAGACCCAGTACTTC
>TRBV5-4|few|TRBD2|TRBJ2-3
CASSSASLAGPTDTQYF
TGTGCCAGCAGCTCCGCCTCATTAGCGGGACCCACAGATACGCAGTATTTT
>TRBV15|-|-|TRBJ2-7
CATSSTGAGQGVYNYEQYF
TGTGCCACCAGCAGCACCGGGGCCGGACAAGGAGTATACAACTACGAGCAGTACTTC
>TRBV29-1|-|-|TRBJ1-2
CSVQGLWLGGYTF
TGCAGCGTACAGGGTCTATGGCTTGGCGGCTACACCTTC
>TRBV20-1|-|-|TRBJ2-3
CSARPVYSGTGTDTQYF
TGCAGTGCTAGACCGGTCTATAGCGGGACAGGCACAGATACGCAGTATTTT
>TRBV5-1|many|-|TRBJ1-5
CASSLGTDQPQHF
TGCGCCAGCAGCTTGGGGACGGACCAGCCCCAGCATTTT
>TRBV10-3|many|TRBD2|TRBJ2-7
CAISERLAGSYEQYF
TGTGCCATCAGTGAGCGACTAGCGGGGTCCTACGAGCAGTACTTC
>TRBV20-1|many|TRBD2|TRBJ2-7
CSALGLENSYEQYF
TGCAGTGCCCTTGGACTAGAGAACTCCTACGAGCAGTACTTC
>TRBV7-6|-|-|TRBJ1-5
CASSLALDQPQHF
TGTGCCAGCAGCTTAGCGTTGGATCAGCCCCAGCATTTT
>TRBV5-5|-|-|TRBJ1-4
CASSTHPTTNEKLFF
TGTGCCAGCAGCACGCACCCTACAACTAATGAAAAACTGTTTTTT
>TRBV7-6|-|-|TRBJ2-1
CASSPVTDNEQFF
TGTGCCAGCAGTCCCGTGACAGACAATGAGCAGTTCTTC
>TRBV7-2|many|-|TRBJ1-5
CASSLASLTYMSDNQPQHF
TGTGCCAGCAGCTTAGCCAGCCTCACTTATATGTCAGACAATCAGCCCCAGCATTTT
>TRBV6-4|-|-|TRBJ1-4
CASSDSIDEKLFF
TGTGCCAGCAGTGACTCGATTGATGAAAAACTGTTTTTT
>TRBV20-1|-|TRBD1|TRBJ1-1
CSARLQEYRDRTMNTEAFF
TGCAGTGCTAGGCTCCAGGAATACCGGGACAGGACCATGAACACTGAAGCTTTCTTT
>TRBV3-1|-|-|TRBJ2-7
CASSQGSPGIYEQYF
TGTGCCAGCAGCCAAGGTTCTCCCGGGATCTACGAGCAGTACTTC
>TRBV11-2|-|-|TRBJ2-7
CASSLRGGQGSYEQYF
TGTGCCAGCAGCTTGCGGGGGGGACAGGGGAGTTACGAGCAGTACTTC
>TRBV10-3|-|-|TRBJ1-2
CATRAFDGNYGYTF
TGTGCCACCCGAGCGTTCGACGGGAACTATGGCTACACCTTC
>TRBV20-1|-|-|TRBJ2-3
CGAGPTIYTDTQYF
TGCGGTGCTGGGCCGACAATATACACAGATACGCAGTATTTT